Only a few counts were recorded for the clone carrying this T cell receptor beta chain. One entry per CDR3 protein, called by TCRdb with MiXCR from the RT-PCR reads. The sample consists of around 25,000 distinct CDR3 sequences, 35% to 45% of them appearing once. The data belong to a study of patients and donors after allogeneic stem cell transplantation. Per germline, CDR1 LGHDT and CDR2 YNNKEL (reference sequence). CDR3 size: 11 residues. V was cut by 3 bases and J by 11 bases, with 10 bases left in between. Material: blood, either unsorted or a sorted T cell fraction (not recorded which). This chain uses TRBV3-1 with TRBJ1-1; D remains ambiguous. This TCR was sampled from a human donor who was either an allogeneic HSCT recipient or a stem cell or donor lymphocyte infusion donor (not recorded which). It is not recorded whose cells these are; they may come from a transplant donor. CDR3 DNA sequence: TGTGCCAGCAGCCAGGGCCCGGGCGCTTTCTTT. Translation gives CASSQGPGAFF.